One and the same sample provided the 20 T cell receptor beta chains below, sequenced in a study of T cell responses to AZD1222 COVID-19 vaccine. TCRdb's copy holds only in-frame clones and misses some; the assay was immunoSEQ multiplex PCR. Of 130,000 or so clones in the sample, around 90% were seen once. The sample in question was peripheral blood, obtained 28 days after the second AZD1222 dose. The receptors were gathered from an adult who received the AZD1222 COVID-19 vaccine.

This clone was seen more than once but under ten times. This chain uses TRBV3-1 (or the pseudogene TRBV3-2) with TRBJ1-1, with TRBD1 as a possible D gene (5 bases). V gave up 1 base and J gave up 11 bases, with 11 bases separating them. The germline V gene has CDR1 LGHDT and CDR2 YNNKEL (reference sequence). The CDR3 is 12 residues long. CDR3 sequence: CASSQGGGRAFF. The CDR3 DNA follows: TGTGCCAGCAGCCAAGGGGGCGGAAGGGCTTTCTTT.

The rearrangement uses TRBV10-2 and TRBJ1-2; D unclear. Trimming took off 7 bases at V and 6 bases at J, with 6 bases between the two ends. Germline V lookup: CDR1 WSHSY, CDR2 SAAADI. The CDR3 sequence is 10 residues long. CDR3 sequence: CASMGNGYTF. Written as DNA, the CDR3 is TGCGCCAGCATGGGGAATGGCTACACCTTC.

CDR3 in amino acids: CASSVQGPTEAFF. The CDR3, as DNA: TGTGCCAGCAGTGTGCAAGGGCCCACTGAAGCTTTCTTT. The chain joins TRBV2 to TRBJ1-1; D ambiguous. With 4 bases removed from V and 4 bases from J, the gap between germline ends came to 10 bases. Germline V CDR1 and CDR2: SNHLY, FYNNEI. This CDR3 has 13 amino acids.

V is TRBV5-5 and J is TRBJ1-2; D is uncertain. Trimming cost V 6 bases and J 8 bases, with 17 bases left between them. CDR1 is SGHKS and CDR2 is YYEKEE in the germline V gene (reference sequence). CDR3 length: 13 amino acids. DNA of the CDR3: TGTGCCAGCACCTGGACCGACCAAGGCGGCTACACCTTC. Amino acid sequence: CASTWTDQGGYTF.

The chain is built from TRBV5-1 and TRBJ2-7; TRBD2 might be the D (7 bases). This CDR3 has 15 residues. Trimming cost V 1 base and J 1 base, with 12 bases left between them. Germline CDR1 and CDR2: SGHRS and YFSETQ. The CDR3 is CASSLRAGASYEQYV. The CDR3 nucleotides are TGCGCCAGCAGCTTGAGGGCGGGGGCTTCCTACGAGCAGTACGTC.

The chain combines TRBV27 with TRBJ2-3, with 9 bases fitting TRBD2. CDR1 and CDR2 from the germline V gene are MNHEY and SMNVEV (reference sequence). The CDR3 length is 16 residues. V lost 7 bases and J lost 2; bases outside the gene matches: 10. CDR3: CASTSTSGTYTDTQYF. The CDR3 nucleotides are TGTGCCAGCACTTCGACTAGCGGTACTTACACAGATACGCAGTATTTT.

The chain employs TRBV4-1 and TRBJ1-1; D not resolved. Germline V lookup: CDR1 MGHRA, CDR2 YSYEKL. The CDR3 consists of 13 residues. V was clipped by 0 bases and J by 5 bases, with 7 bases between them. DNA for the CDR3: TGCGCCAGCAGCCAAGAGACGGGGACTGAAGCTTTCTTT. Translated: CASSQETGTEAFF.

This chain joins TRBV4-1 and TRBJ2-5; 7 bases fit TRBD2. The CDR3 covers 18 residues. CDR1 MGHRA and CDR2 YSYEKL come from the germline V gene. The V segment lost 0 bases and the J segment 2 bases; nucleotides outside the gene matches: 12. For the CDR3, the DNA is TGCGCCAGCAGCCAAGATCCGATCGGGTCAGCGGGGCAAGAGACCCAGTACTTC. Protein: CASSQDPIGSAGQETQYF.

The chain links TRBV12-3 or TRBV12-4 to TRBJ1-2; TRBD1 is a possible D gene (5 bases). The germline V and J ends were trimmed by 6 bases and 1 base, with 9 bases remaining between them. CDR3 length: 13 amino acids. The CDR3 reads CASSWDFNYGYTF. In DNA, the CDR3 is TGTGCCAGCAGCTGGGACTTTAACTATGGCTACACCTTC.

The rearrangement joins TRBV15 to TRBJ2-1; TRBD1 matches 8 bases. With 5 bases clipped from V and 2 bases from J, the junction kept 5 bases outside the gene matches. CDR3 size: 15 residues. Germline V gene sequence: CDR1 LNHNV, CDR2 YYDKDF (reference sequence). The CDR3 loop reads CATSLDRGPYNEQFF. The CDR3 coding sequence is TGTGCCACCAGCCTCGACAGGGGTCCCTACAATGAGCAGTTCTTC. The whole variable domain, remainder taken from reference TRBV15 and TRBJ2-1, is DAMVIQNPRYQVTQFGKPVTLSCSQTLNHNVMYWYQQKSSQAPKLLFHYYDKDFNNEADTPDNFQSRRPNTSFCFLDIRSPGLGDTAMYLCATSLDRGPYNEQFFGPGTRLTVL.

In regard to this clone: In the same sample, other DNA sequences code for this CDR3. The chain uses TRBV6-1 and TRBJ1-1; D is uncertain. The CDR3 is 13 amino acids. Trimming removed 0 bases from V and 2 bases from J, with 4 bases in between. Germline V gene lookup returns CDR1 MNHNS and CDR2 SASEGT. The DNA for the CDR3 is TGTGCCAGCAGTGAAGCAGGCAACACTGAAGCTTTCTTT. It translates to CASSEAGNTEAFF.

Here the CDR3 reads CASSAGTGDYGYTF. CDR3 sequence (DNA): TGCGCCAGCAGCGCCGGGACAGGGGACTATGGCTACACCTTC. The chain employs TRBV5-1 and TRBJ1-2; 10 nucleotides match TRBD1. J lost 3 bases, V lost 4 bases, and 3 bases had no gene match. Per the germline V gene, CDR1 is SGHRS and CDR2 is YFSETQ. The CDR3 sequence is 14 residues long.

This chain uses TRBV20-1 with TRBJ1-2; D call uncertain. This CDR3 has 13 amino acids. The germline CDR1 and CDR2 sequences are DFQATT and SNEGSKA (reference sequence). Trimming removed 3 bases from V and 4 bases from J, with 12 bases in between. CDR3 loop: CSASGLTGYGYTF. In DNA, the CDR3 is TGCAGTGCTAGTGGACTGACGGGCTATGGCTACACCTTC.

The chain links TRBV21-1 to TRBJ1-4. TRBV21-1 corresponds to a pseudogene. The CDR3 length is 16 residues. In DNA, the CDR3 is TGTGCCAGCAGCAAAGCGCTAGGCCAGTTTAATGAAAAACTGTTTTTT. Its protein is CASSKALGQFNEKLFF.

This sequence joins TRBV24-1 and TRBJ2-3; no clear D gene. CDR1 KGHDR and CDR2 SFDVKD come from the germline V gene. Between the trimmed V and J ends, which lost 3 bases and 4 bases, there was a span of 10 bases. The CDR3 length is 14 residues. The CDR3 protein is CATSDPNTPDTQYF. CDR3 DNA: TGTGCCACCAGTGATCCGAACACACCAGATACGCAGTATTTT.

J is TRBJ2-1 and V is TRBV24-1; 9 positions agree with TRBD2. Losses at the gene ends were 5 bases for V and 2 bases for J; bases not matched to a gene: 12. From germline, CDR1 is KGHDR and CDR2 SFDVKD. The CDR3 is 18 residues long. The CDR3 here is CATSATGLAGLAYNEQFF. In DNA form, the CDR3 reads TGTGCCACCAGTGCTACAGGGCTAGCGGGATTGGCCTACAATGAGCAGTTCTTC.

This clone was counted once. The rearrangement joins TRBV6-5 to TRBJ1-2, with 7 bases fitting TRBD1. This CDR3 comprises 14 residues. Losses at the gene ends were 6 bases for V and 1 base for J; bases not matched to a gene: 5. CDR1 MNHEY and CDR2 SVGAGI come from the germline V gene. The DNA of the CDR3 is TGTGCCAGCAGACTGGGACAGAATAACTATGGCTACACCTTC. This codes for CASRLGQNNYGYTF.

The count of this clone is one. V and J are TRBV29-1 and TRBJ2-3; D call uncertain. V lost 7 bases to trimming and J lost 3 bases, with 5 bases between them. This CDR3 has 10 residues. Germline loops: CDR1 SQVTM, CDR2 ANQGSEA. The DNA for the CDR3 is TGCAGCGCCGGAACAGATACGCAGTATTTT. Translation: CSAGTDTQYF.

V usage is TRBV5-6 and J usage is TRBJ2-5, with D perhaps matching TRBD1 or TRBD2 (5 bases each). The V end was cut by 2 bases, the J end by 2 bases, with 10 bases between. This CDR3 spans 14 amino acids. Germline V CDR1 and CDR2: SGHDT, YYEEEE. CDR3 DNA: TGTGCCAGCAGCTTCCGGGACGAACAAGAGACCCAGTACTTC. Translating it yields CASSFRDEQETQYF.

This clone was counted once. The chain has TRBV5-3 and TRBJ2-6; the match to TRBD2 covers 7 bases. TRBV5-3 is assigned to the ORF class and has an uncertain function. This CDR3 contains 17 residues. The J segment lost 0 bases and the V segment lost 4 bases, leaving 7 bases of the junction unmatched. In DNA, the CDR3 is TGTGCCAGAAGCCCCTGGGAGGGGACCTCTGGGGCCAACGTCCTGACTTTC. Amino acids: CARSPWEGTSGANVLTF.